This TCR beta chain came from a study of blood T cell repertoires in COVID-19. Study-wide background: Specimens from acute and convalescent COVID-19 originated in the United States, Italy and Spain. Nucleic acid was either cDNA or gDNA, and it came from T cells, B-cell-depleted T cells, or PBMCs.

Generated by immunoSEQ multiplex PCR, the TCRdb table keeps only in-frame clones and is missing some. In the table there are roughly 250,000 clones, more than 80% of which are singletons. The germline CDR1 and CDR2 sequences are MGHRA and YSYEKL. V was pared by 1 base and J by 0 bases, with 12 bases between. This CDR3 spans 16 amino acids. This receptor was taken from a woman in her thirties or forties with acute or convalescent COVID-19. The specimen was peripheral blood. The gene calls are TRBV4-1 and TRBJ1-1; D call uncertain. The DNA for the CDR3 is TGCGCCAGCAGCCAAGTCCGAACACCCATGAACACTGAAGCTTTCTTT. Residues: CASSQVRTPMNTEAFF.